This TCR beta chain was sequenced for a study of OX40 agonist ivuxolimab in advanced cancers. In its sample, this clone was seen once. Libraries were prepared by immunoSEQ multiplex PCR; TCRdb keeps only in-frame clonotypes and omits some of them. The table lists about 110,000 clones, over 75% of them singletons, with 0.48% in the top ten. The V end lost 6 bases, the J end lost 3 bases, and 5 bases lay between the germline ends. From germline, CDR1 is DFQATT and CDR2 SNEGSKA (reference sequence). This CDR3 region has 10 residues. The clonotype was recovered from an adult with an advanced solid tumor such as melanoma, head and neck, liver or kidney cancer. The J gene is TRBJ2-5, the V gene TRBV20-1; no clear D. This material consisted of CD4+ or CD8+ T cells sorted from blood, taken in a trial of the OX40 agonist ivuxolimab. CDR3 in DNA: TGCAGTGCCCGGGAAGAGACCCAGTACTTC. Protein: CSAREETQYF.